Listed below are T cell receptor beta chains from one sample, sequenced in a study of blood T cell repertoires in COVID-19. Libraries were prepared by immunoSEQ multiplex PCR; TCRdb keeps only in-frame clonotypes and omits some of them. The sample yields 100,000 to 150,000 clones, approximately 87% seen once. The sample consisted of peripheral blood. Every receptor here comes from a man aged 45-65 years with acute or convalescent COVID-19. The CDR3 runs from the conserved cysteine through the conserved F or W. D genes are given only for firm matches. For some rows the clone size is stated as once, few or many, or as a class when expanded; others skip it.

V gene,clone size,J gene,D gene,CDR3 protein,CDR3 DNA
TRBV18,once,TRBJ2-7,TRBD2,CASSPQREQYEQYF,TGTGCCAGCTCACCACAGCGGGAGCAGTACGAGCAGTACTTC
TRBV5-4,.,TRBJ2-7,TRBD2,CASSAGLAGITYEQYF,TGTGCCAGCAGCGCTGGCCTAGCGGGAATAACCTACGAGCAGTACTTC
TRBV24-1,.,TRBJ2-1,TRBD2,CATSDKREFYNEQFF,TGTGCCACCAGTGATAAGCGGGAGTTCTACAATGAGCAGTTCTTC
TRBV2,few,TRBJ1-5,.,CASLGGGGSNQPQHF,TGTGCCAGCCTGGGGGGGGGAGGAAGCAATCAGCCCCAGCATTTT
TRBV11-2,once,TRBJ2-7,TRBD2,CASSLLGLVYEQYF,TGTGCCAGCAGCTTACTAGGACTAGTCTACGAGCAGTACTTC
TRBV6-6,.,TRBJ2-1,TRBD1,CASSYSGTGESEQFF,TGTGCCAGCAGTTACTCAGGGACAGGGGAGAGTGAGCAGTTCTTC
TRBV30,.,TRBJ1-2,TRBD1,CAWSDGTGGHYGYTF,TGTGCCTGGAGTGACGGGACAGGGGGCCACTATGGCTACACCTTC
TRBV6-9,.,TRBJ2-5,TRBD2,CASSYGGRTQETQYF,TGTGCCAGCAGTTATGGCGGGAGGACCCAAGAGACCCAGTACTTC
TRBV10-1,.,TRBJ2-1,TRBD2,CASAGENEQFF,TGCGCCAGCGCGGGAGAAAATGAGCAGTTCTTC
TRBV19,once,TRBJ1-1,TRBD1,CASSSSRGLTEAFF,TGTGCCAGTAGTTCGAGCAGGGGGCTCACTGAAGCTTTCTTT
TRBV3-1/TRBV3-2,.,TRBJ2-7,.,CASSKSGLHYEQYF,TGTGCCAGCTCTAAGTCGGGACTTCACTACGAGCAGTACTTC
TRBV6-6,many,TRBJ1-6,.,CASSPKGRAPSYNSPLHF,TGTGCCAGCAGTCCAAAAGGCAGGGCCCCATCCTATAATTCACCCCTCCACTTT
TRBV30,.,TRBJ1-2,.,CAWVWRAPYGYTF,TGTGCCTGGGTCTGGAGAGCCCCCTATGGCTACACCTTC
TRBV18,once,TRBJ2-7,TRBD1,CASSPPTGRGNEQYF,TGTGCCAGCTCACCACCGACAGGGCGTGGGAACGAGCAGTACTTC
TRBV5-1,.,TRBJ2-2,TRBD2,CASRTSRAGGTGELFF,TGCGCCAGCCGCACCTCCCGGGCGGGGGGCACCGGGGAGCTGTTTTTT
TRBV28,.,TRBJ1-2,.,CASGRQNYGYTF,TGTGCCTCTGGCAGGCAAAACTATGGCTACACCTTC
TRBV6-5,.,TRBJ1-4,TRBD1,CASSPRGGNEKLFF,TGTGCCAGCAGCCCCAGAGGGGGCAATGAAAAACTGTTTTTT
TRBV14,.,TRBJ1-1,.,CASSQGWGVIKKAFF,TGTGCCAGCAGCCAAGGCTGGGGGGTTATCAAAAAAGCTTTCTTT
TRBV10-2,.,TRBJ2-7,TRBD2,CASRTSAADEQYF,TGCGCCAGCCGGACTAGCGCCGCTGACGAGCAGTACTTC
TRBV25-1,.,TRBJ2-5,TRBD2,CASSSSGRATLRETQYF,TGTGCCAGCAGTTCTAGCGGGAGGGCCACCCTTCGAGAGACCCAGTACTTC
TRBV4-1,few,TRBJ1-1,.,CASSQFPKTLDTEAFF,TGCGCCAGCAGCCAGTTCCCTAAGACTTTAGACACTGAAGCTTTCTTT
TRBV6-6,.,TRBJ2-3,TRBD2,CASSYFAGGKDTQYF,TGTGCCAGCAGTTATTTCGCGGGAGGCAAAGATACGCAGTATTTT
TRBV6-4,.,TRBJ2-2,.,CASRAQENTGELFF,TGTGCCAGCAGAGCCCAGGAGAACACCGGGGAGCTGTTTTTT
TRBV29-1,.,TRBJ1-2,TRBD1,CSVEQGAPRYGYTF,TGCAGCGTGGAACAGGGGGCTCCGCGATATGGCTACACCTTC
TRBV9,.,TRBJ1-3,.,CASSQFGGPGNTIYF,TGTGCCAGCAGCCAGTTCGGGGGGCCAGGAAACACCATATATTTT
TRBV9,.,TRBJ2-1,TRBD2,CASSIASGRALNEQFF,TGTGCCAGCAGCATAGCTAGCGGGAGGGCCCTCAATGAGCAGTTCTTC
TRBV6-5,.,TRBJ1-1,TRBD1,CASSSGQGRLNTEAFF,TGTGCCAGCAGTTCCGGACAGGGGAGATTGAACACTGAAGCTTTCTTT
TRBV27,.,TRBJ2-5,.,CASSLGGARETQYF,TGTGCCAGCAGTTTAGGAGGGGCGCGGGAGACCCAGTACTTC
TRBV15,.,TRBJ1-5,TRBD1,CATSRDLGQVNQPQHF,TGTGCCACCAGCAGAGATCTCGGACAGGTCAATCAGCCCCAGCATTTT
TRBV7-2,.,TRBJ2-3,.,CASSPGVLSTDTQYF,TGTGCCAGCAGCCCCGGGGTACTTAGCACAGATACGCAGTATTTT
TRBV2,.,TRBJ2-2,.,CASSEYSTGELFF,TGTGCCAGCAGTGAATACAGCACCGGGGAGCTGTTTTTT
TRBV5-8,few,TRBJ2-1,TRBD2,CASSPTSGSNNEQFF,TGTGCCAGCAGCCCAACTAGCGGGAGTAACAATGAGCAGTTCTTC
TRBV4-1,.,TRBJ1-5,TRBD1,CASSHPDRDGQPQHF,TGCGCCAGCAGCCACCCTGACAGGGATGGTCAGCCCCAGCATTTT
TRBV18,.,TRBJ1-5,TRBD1,CASTSGTGNQPQHF,TGTGCCAGCACCTCCGGGACAGGGAATCAGCCCCAGCATTTT
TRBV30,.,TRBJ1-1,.,CAWSVRQAWTEAFF,TGTGCCTGGAGTGTACGACAGGCGTGGACTGAAGCTTTCTTT
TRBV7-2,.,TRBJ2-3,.,CASSLAIIDTQYF,TGTGCCAGCAGCTTGGCCATTATTGATACGCAGTATTTT
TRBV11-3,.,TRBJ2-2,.,CASSLEATGELFF,TGTGCCAGCAGCTTAGAGGCTACCGGGGAGCTGTTTTTT
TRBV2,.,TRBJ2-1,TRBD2,CASSAGTSGGNEQFF,TGTGCCAGCAGCGCCGGGACTAGCGGGGGCAATGAGCAGTTCTTC
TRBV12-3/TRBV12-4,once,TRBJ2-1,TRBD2,CASTERERDEQFF,TGTGCCAGCACTGAGCGGGAGAGGGATGAGCAGTTCTTC
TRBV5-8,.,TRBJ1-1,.,CASRLSPGSVTEAFF,TGTGCCAGCAGACTTTCTCCAGGGTCGGTTACTGAAGCTTTCTTT
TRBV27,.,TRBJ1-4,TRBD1,CASSLSWTGGYEKLFF,TGTGCCAGCAGTTTATCCTGGACAGGGGGCTATGAAAAACTGTTTTTT
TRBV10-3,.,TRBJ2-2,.,CAISDSKQGYTGELFF,TGTGCCATCAGTGATAGTAAACAGGGCTACACCGGGGAGCTGTTTTTT
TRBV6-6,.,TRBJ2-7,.,CASSSGNYEQYF,TGTGCCAGCAGTAGCGGAAACTACGAGCAGTACTTC
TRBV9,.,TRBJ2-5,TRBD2,CASSASSGSQETQYF,TGTGCCAGCAGCGCTAGTAGCGGGAGCCAAGAGACCCAGTACTTC
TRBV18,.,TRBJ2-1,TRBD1,CASSPLIGQGHNEQFF,TGTGCCAGCTCACCACTAATAGGACAGGGGCACAATGAGCAGTTCTTC
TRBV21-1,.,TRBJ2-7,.,CASSKAIQAAHHEQYF,TGTGCCAGCAGCAAAGCGATACAGGCGGCCCACCACGAGCAGTACTTC
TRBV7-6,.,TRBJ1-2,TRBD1,CASSPGTGGYYGYTF,TGTGCCAGCAGCCCCGGGACAGGGGGCTACTATGGCTACACCTTC
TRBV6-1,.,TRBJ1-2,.,CASSEDMLEGYTF,TGTGCCAGCAGTGAGGACATGTTAGAAGGCTACACCTTC
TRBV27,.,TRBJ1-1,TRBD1,CASSPYGQVNTEAFF,TGTGCCAGCAGTCCATATGGACAGGTAAACACTGAAGCTTTCTTT
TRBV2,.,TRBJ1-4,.,CASISLGQIDYNEKLFF,TGTGCCAGCATAAGCCTTGGGCAGATCGATTATAATGAAAAACTGTTTTTT